This T cell receptor (beta chain) was sequenced for a study of blood T cell repertoires in COVID-19. Study as a whole: Acute and convalescent COVID-19 specimens originated in the United States, Italy and Spain. T cells, B-cell-depleted T cells, or PBMCs supplied cDNA or gDNA.

The germline V gene encodes CDR1 MNHNY and CDR2 SVGAGI (reference sequence). Trimming pared 4 bases from V and 7 bases from J, leaving 10 bases between. CDR3 length: 12 residues. Authors' analysis steps: Reference gene primer amplification gave nucleated cell count estimates. The data were produced by immunoSEQ multiplex PCR, yet TCRdb's version contains in-frame clones alone and is incomplete. V, J and clone size derive from that table, while D and trimming were established from the DNA sequence. This table has about 200,000 clones, over 80% appearing once. The TCR comes from a man aged 40-49 years with acute or convalescent COVID-19. This chain connects TRBV6-6 to TRBJ1-1; no firm D call. The sample consisted of peripheral blood. DNA for the CDR3: TGTGCCAGCAGTTCCGGGTCATTTGAAGCTTTCTTT. Protein: CASSSGSFEAFF.